This is a list of T cell receptor beta chains from one sample in a study of blood T cells in healthy people across ages. TCRdb re-called the 5' RACE reads through MiXCR, storing one row per CDR3 protein. The sample lists about 650,000 distinct CDR3 sequences, approximately 31% seen once, with roughly 15% in the top ten. The sequenced material came from blood. Every receptor here comes from a woman older than 75 in good health. Both conserved end residues are part of each CDR3. A D gene is named only where the DNA matches it firmly. Clone size is not always given. Where it is, it says once, few, many or a class for expanded clones.

- TRBJ2-6 TRBV19 - CATPYRPGANVPTF TGTGCTACCCCTTACAGACCTGGGGCCAACGTCCCGACTTTC
TRBD1 TRBJ1-2 TRBV29-1 many CSVRDRDSPYGYTF TGCAGCGTACGGGACAGGGATTCGCCCTATGGCTACACCTTC
TRBD2 TRBJ2-7 TRBV12-3/TRBV12-4 many CASTLAGPSYEQYF TGTGCCAGCACCCTAGCGGGGCCCTCCTACGAGCAGTACTTC
- TRBJ2-7 TRBV7-2 many CASSPSSYELYF TGTGCCAGCAGCCCGTCTTCCTACGAGCTGTACTTC
- TRBJ2-1 TRBV30 few CAWSVMVSSYNEQFF TGTGCCTGGAGTGTAATGGTCAGCTCCTACAATGAGCAGTTCTTC
TRBD2 TRBJ2-2 TRBV5-1 - CASETSGSGTGELFF TGCGCCAGCGAGACTAGCGGGAGTGGGACCGGGGAGCTGTTTTTT
- TRBJ1-2 TRBV15 many CATSRDTGADYGYTF TGTGCCACCAGCAGAGATACGGGGGCGGACTATGGCTACACCTTC
- TRBJ2-1 TRBV27 many CASRKAIEQFF TGTGCCAGCAGGAAGGCAATTGAGCAGTTCTTC
TRBD1 TRBJ2-5 TRBV3-1 - CASSQDSTGGQTQYF TGTGCCAGCAGCCAAGATTCGACAGGGGGGCAGACCCAGTACTTC
TRBD1 TRBJ1-1 TRBV20-1 many CSARDYRGWTGTEAFF TGCAGTGCTAGAGATTACCGGGGATGGACAGGGACTGAAGCTTTCTTT
TRBD2 TRBJ2-3 TRBV18 - CASSPLRLAGGPSTDTQYF TGTGCCAGCTCCCCTCTTAGACTAGCGGGGGGCCCCAGCACAGATACGCAGTATTTT
TRBD1 TRBJ2-7 TRBV9 many CASSAGTGYEQYF TGTGCCAGCAGCGCAGGGACAGGCTACGAGCAGTACTTC
TRBD2 TRBJ2-3 TRBV25-1 many CASSDSSGGLHSTDTQYF TGTGCCAGCAGTGATTCTAGCGGGGGGCTTCACAGCACAGATACGCAGTATTTT
- TRBJ2-1 TRBV20-1 many CSAADPFRFF TGCAGTGCGGCGGATCCCTTTAGGTTCTTC
- TRBJ1-1 TRBV20-1 - CSALEQNTEAFF TGCAGTGCATTGGAGCAGAACACTGAAGCTTTCTTT
- TRBJ2-7 TRBV12-3/TRBV12-4 many CASSPRATVVYEQYF TGTGCCAGCAGTCCCCGGGCCACGGTCGTCTACGAGCAGTACTTC
- TRBJ2-1 TRBV6-5 - CASRNRDSYNEQFF TGTGCCAGCAGGAACAGGGACTCGTACAATGAGCAGTTCTTC
- TRBJ2-3 TRBV12-3/TRBV12-4 many CASSLLRVLADTQYF TGTGCCAGCAGTCTCTTGAGGGTACTCGCAGATACGCAGTATTTT
- TRBJ1-4 TRBV7-2 few CASSERRGGNEKLFF TGTGCCAGCAGCGAACGCAGGGGAGGTAATGAAAAACTGTTTTTT
- TRBJ2-7 TRBV27 few CASSPRPGGYEQYF TGTGCCAGCAGTCCCCGGCCCGGGGGTTACGAGCAGTACTTC
- TRBJ1-1 TRBV30 few CAWSVNQGSAAFF TGTGCCTGGAGTGTAAACCAGGGATCGGCAGCTTTCTTT
TRBD1 TRBJ1-2 TRBV9 many CASSLGQGAAYGYTF TGTGCCAGCAGCCTAGGGCAGGGGGCGGCCTATGGCTACACCTTC
TRBD1 TRBJ1-2 TRBV28 many CASRGGQGNYGYTF TGTGCCAGCAGGGGGGGACAGGGGAACTATGGCTACACCTTC